This T cell receptor beta chain was retrieved from a study of shared clonotypes between healthy human individuals. Produced via immunoSEQ multiplex PCR; TCRdb's table is partial and in-frame only. The table records millions of clones, approximately 93% of them present only once. The germline V gene has CDR1 SGHNT and CDR2 YYREEE (reference sequence). The ends lost 4 bases at V and 9 bases at J; junction bases unmatched: 18. The CDR3 runs 16 residues. The chain carries TRBV5-4 and TRBJ1-2; 7 positions agree with TRBD1. The sequence was obtained from a man younger than 35 in good health. Some clones in this sample may be carry-over from other donors' samples. The sample comprised naive CD4+ T cells from PBMCs. This sample's subset: CD45RA+ positively selected. The CDR3 sequence is CASSPTGQSPLRSYTF. The CDR3 bases are TGTGCCAGCAGCCCAACGGGACAGTCCCCCCTTCGCAGCTACACCTTC.